The 9 T cell receptor beta chains given below trace back to one sample, sequenced in a study of shared clonotypes between healthy human individuals (dated by TCRdb to between 2020 and 2021). Library preparation employed the immunoSEQ multiplex PCR assay. The table comes from immuneACCESS by way of TCRdb, which keeps in-frame sequences with V and J called. Part of the clones is missing from these tables; in studies checked, under half for an unresolved V gene and the rest for unknown reasons. Recorded for this sample are some 2,500,000 clones; just under 95% of them occurred a single time. The ten largest clones take up approximately 0.39% of the sample. The sequenced material came from naive CD4+ T cells from PBMCs. According to the study, the label for this sample's cell subset or site signals: CD45RA+ positively selected. Receptors originate from a man younger than 35 in good health. Some clones in this sample may be carry-over from other donors' samples.

The rearrangement joins TRBV18 to TRBJ2-1; weak D call: TRBD1 (5 bases). The CDR3 is 14 amino acids. Trimming pared 3 bases from V and 4 bases from J, leaving 10 bases between. Germline V CDR1 and CDR2: KGHSH, LQKENI. This CDR3 reads CASSPGSGYNEQFF. CDR3 coding DNA: TGTGCCAGCTCACCTGGATCAGGGTACAATGAGCAGTTCTTC.

CDR3 coding DNA: TGTGCCAGCAGTGACGAGGCCACGGGTCCCCATACGCAGTATTTT. Translated: CASSDEATGPHTQYF. This chain joins TRBV6-1 and TRBJ2-3; no definite D call. V lost 3 bases to trimming and J lost 7 bases, with 17 bases between them. Germline CDR1 reads MNHNS; CDR2 reads SASEGT. The CDR3 loop spans 15 amino acids.

This rearrangement joins TRBV2 to TRBJ2-2, with TRBD2 as a possible D gene (6 bases). This CDR3 is built from 16 residues. Deletions cut 2 bases from V and 6 bases from J, with 16 bases between. Germline CDR1 and CDR2: SNHLY and FYNNEI. CDR3 loop: CASSERGSGSSGELFF. The CDR3, as DNA: TGTGCCAGCAGTGAACGGGGCAGCGGGTCCTCCGGGGAGCTGTTTTTT.

This clone is a singleton in its sample. V and J are TRBV18 and TRBJ2-2, with a weak D call TRBD1 (5 bases). Looked up from germline, CDR1 is KGHSH and CDR2 is LQKENI. This CDR3 is built from 15 residues. Trimming took 6 bases from V and 7 from J, leaving 18 bases between them. In DNA form, the CDR3 reads TGTGCCAGCTCTACGAATGCAGGGAAGGACGGGGAGCTGTTTTTT. Its protein is CASSTNAGKDGELFF.

This clone has a single count. The rearrangement links TRBV18 to TRBJ1-1; D may be TRBD1 (5 bases). This CDR3 has 13 amino acids. V was trimmed by 5 bases and J by 4 bases, leaving 11 bases between them. Germline values: CDR1 KGHSH, CDR2 LQKENI. CDR3 sequence reads: CASSIPQGTEAFF. The CDR3 coding sequence is TGTGCCAGCTCAATTCCTCAGGGCACTGAAGCTTTCTTT. Full variable domain (missing parts from reference TRBV18 and TRBJ1-1): NAGVMQNPRHLVRRRGQEARLRCSPMKGHSHVYWYRQLPEEGLKFMVYLQKENIIDESGMPKERFSAEFPKEGPSILRIQQVVRGDSAAYFCASSIPQGTEAFFGQGTRLTVV.

With regard to this clone: This specimen includes other DNA sequences encoding the same CDR3. The chain has TRBV5-1 and TRBJ2-5, with D unclear. This CDR3 contains 11 residues. Germline loops: CDR1 SGHRS, CDR2 YFSETQ. V gave up 4 bases and J gave up 3 bases, with 4 bases separating them. The CDR3 is CASSLEETQYF. The CDR3 region has the DNA TGCGCCAGCAGCCTCGAAGAGACCCAGTACTTC.

Here the CDR3 reads CASGGLSTDTQYF. CDR3 nucleotide sequence: TGTGCCAGTGGGGGCCTAAGCACAGATACGCAGTATTTT. The chain joins TRBV2 to TRBJ2-3, with TRBD1 as a possible D gene (6 bases). The CDR3 runs 13 residues. Trimming pared 9 bases from V and 0 bases from J, leaving 10 bases between. Looked up from germline, CDR1 is SNHLY and CDR2 is FYNNEI.

This chain uses TRBV27 with TRBJ2-1; D may correspond to TRBD1 or TRBD2 (6 bases each). V was shortened by 5 bases and J by 8 bases, with 28 bases between the two germline ends. CDR3 size: 18 residues. Germline assignment: CDR1 MNHEY and CDR2 SMNVEV (reference sequence). The CDR3, as DNA: TGTGCCAGCAGTCCGTTGTCGATGGACAGACTAAGGAGGGATGAGCAGTTCTTC. It is translated as CASSPLSMDRLRRDEQFF.

The rearrangement uses TRBV7-9 and TRBJ2-1; 8 bases match TRBD1. V lost 5 bases, J lost 6 bases, and 9 bases stayed unmatched. This CDR3 has 15 amino acids. From germline, CDR1 is SEHNR and CDR2 FQNEAQ (reference sequence). The CDR3 loop reads CASSLGQGPLNEQFF. For the CDR3, the DNA is TGTGCCAGCAGCCTCGGACAGGGCCCCCTCAATGAGCAGTTCTTC.